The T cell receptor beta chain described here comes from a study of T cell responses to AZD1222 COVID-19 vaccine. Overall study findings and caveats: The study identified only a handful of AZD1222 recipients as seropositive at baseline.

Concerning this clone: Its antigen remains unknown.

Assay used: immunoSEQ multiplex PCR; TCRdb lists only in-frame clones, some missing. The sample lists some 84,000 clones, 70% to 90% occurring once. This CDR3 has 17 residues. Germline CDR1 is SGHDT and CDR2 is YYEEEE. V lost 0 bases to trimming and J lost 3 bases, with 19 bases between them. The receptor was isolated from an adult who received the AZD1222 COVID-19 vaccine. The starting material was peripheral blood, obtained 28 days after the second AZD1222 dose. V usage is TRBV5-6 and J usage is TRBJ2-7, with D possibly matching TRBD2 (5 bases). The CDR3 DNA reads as TGTGCCAGCAGCTTGGCGGGCCCGAGGGCCCTCTTCTACGAGCAGTACTTC. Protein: CASSLAGPRALFYEQYF.